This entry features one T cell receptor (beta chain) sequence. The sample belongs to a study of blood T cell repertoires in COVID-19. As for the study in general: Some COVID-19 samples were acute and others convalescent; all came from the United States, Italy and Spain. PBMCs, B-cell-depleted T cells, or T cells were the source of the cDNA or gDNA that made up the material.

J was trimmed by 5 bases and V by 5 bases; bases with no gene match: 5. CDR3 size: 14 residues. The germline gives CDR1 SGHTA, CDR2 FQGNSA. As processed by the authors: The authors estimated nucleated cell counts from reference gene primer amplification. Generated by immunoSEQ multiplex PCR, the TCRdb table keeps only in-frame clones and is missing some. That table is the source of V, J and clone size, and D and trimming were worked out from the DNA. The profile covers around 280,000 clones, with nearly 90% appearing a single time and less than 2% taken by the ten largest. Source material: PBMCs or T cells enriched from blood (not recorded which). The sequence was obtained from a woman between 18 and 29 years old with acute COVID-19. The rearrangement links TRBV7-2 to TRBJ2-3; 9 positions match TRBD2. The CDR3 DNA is TGTGCCAGCAGCAGGACTAGCGTGAAAGATACGCAGTATTTT. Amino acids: CASSRTSVKDTQYF.